A single sample gave rise to the 10 T cell receptor beta chains below, sequenced in a study of response to subunit inactivated influenza vaccine. Each CDR3 protein gets one entry after TCRdb re-called the RT-PCR reads with MiXCR. The sample carries about 570,000 distinct CDR3 sequences, around 11% recorded once. These data are also associated with another study on T cells expressing NK-cell markers. That study reports: Template switching by 5'RACE with UMIs generated the TCR beta cDNA.

Sample: PBMCs from blood, taken on the day of vaccination. The source of these receptors is a man between 50 and 59 years old who received an inactivated influenza vaccine.

The CDR3 DNA is TGTGCCAGCAGCTTAGGTTCGTGGGGGAAGGATGGCTACACCTTC. It specifies CASSLGSWGKDGYTF. The chain is built from TRBV7-2 and TRBJ1-2; the D gene is possibly TRBD1 (5 bases). Per the germline V gene, CDR1 is SGHTA and CDR2 is FQGNSA. V was trimmed by 1 base and J by 6 bases, leaving 15 bases between them. CDR3 length equals 15 residues.

This clonotype was seen repeatedly, ten times or more. V usage is TRBV12-3 or TRBV12-4 and J usage is TRBJ2-7, with D possibly called TRBD1 or TRBD2 (6 bases each). V shed 4 bases and J shed 3 bases, with 22 bases lying between them. CDR3 length: 17 residues. The CDR3 is CASSSDPGTRRGYEQYF. The CDR3 DNA sequence: TGTGCCAGCAGTTCTGACCCCGGGACACGGAGGGGCTACGAGCAGTACTTC.

This clonotype was counted a few times. CDR3 nucleotide sequence: TGTGCCAGCAGCGCAGGACAGGGAGGGAACTACGAGCAGTACTTC. It is translated as CASSAGQGGNYEQYF. The V and J genes are TRBV11-2 and TRBJ2-7; D is possibly TRBD1 (8 bases). This CDR3 spans 15 amino acids. V was shortened by 5 bases and J by 3 bases, with 17 bases between the two germline ends. Germline V gene data show CDR1 as SGHAT and CDR2 as FQNNGV.

Only a few counts were recorded for this clonotype. This sequence joins TRBV6-5 and TRBJ2-3; 9 bases are shared with TRBD2. The germline CDR1 and CDR2 sequences are MNHEY and SVGAGI. The J segment lost 1 base and the V segment lost 0 bases, leaving 5 bases of the junction unmatched. The CDR3 covers 17 residues. The CDR3 protein is CASSYSGVAGGTDTQYF. CDR3 DNA sequence: TGTGCCAGCAGTTACTCGGGGGTAGCGGGAGGCACAGATACGCAGTATTTT.

The chain recombines TRBV29-1 with TRBJ2-5; D gene uncertain. The V end lost 1 base, the J end lost 6 bases, and 6 bases lay between the germline ends. From germline, CDR1 is SQVTM and CDR2 ANQGSEA. CDR3 length equals 11 residues. The DNA for the CDR3 is TGCAGCGTTGAAGGGTATCAGACCCAGTACTTC. Residues: CSVEGYQTQYF.

This clonotype was observed a handful of times. The rearrangement links TRBV5-4 to TRBJ2-2, with D possibly being TRBD1 or TRBD2 (6 bases each). The CDR3 is 16 residues long. Trimming took 3 bases from V and 3 from J, leaving 15 bases between them. Germline V gives CDR1 SGHNT, CDR2 YYREEE (reference sequence). CDR3 residues: CASSSGGGLDTGELFF. The CDR3 DNA reads as TGTGCCAGCAGCTCCGGTGGGGGGCTGGACACCGGGGAGCTGTTTTTT.

This clonotype has ten or more counts. This chain joins TRBV7-9 and TRBJ2-7, with D tentatively TRBD1 (5 bases). Per the germline V gene, CDR1 is SEHNR and CDR2 is FQNEAQ (reference sequence). This CDR3 is built from 14 residues. Between the trimmed V and J ends, which lost 5 bases and 4 bases, there was a span of 15 bases. The CDR3 region is CASSPVAGWYEQYF. Written as DNA, the CDR3 is TGTGCCAGCAGCCCTGTAGCAGGGTGGTACGAGCAGTACTTC.

This clonotype has more than one count but fewer than ten. The chain employs TRBV12-3 or TRBV12-4 and TRBJ1-6; 9 positions match TRBD1. V shed 5 bases, J shed 8 bases, and the junction held 7 bases outside the gene matches. The CDR3 spans 15 residues. As DNA, the CDR3 is TGTGCCAGCAGTCCCTACCGGGACAGGGATTCACCCCTCCACTTT. It is translated as CASSPYRDRDSPLHF.

This chain uses TRBV7-3 with TRBJ2-6; D unresolved. The V end lost 5 bases, the J end lost 2 bases, and 7 bases lay between the germline ends. The CDR3 has 14 amino acids. The germline V gene encodes CDR1 SGHTA and CDR2 FQGTGA. The CDR3 is CASSITPGANVLTF. CDR3 sequence (DNA): TGTGCCAGCAGCATTACTCCTGGGGCCAACGTCCTGACTTTC.

The genes are TRBV30 and TRBJ2-5, with D uncertain. The V end lost 0 bases, the J end lost 5 bases, and 10 bases lay between the germline ends. The CDR3 runs to 13 residues. The germline CDR1 and CDR2 sequences are GTSNPN and SVGIG (reference sequence). CDR3 residues: CAWSVRAWETQYF. The DNA of the CDR3 is TGTGCCTGGAGTGTAAGGGCCTGGGAGACCCAGTACTTC.